The sequence of this T cell receptor beta chain was determined in a study of Tregs in tolerant kidney transplant recipients. Measured with immunoSEQ multiplex PCR; TCRdb has only the in-frame clones, and not every one. The data show 110,000 or so clones, around 94% seen once. This clone was detected once. The sequenced sample consisted of CD4+ T cells from blood. This TCR was recovered from a human donor in good health.

This CDR3 is CASSFQYIAGKLYGYTF. The CDR3, as DNA: TGTGCCAGCAGTTTCCAATACATAGCGGGGAAGCTCTATGGCTACACCTTC. The rearrangement joins TRBV27 to TRBJ1-2; no clear D. In germline, CDR1 is MNHEY, CDR2 SMNVEV (reference sequence). Trimming cost V 3 bases and J 4 bases, with 21 bases left between them. The CDR3 has 17 amino acids.